This T cell receptor beta chain appears in the sequencing data of a study of T-cell reconstitution after alpha-beta-depleted transplantation in children. There are a few counts of this clonotype. As yet, its antigen is unknown. General observations from the study: Alpha-beta T cells about two months after transplant reportedly derived from several hundred expanded graft clones. Once a year had passed after transplant, T-cell counts and diversity came mostly from newly produced T cells. After transplant, high TCRbeta diversity at day 60 in some patients arose from surviving recipient T cells and thymic progenitors.

The CDR3 consists of 18 residues. Germline CDR1 reads SGHAT; CDR2 reads FQDESV (reference sequence). The trim removed 3 bases at V and 0 bases at J, leaving 12 bases unmatched. A TCRbeta library incorporating unique molecular identifiers was prepared. TCRdb called the PCR reads again in MiXCR, with one record for every CDR3 protein. The sample lists more than 200,000 distinct CDR3 sequences, about 24% occurring once. The sample in question was PBMCs, mostly from graft donor cells, obtained 360 days after TCRalphabeta/CD19-depleted stem cell transplant. The rearrangement joins TRBV11-1 to TRBJ2-3, with 7 positions matching TRBD2. The clonotype originates from a female patient between 2 and 15 years old who had a stem cell transplant for congenital amegakaryocytic thrombocytopenia, so the T cells may come from the graft donor. The CDR3 sequence is CASSLLADPRSSTDTQYF. CDR3 coding DNA: TGTGCCAGCAGCTTGCTAGCGGACCCACGTTCTAGCACAGATACGCAGTATTTT.